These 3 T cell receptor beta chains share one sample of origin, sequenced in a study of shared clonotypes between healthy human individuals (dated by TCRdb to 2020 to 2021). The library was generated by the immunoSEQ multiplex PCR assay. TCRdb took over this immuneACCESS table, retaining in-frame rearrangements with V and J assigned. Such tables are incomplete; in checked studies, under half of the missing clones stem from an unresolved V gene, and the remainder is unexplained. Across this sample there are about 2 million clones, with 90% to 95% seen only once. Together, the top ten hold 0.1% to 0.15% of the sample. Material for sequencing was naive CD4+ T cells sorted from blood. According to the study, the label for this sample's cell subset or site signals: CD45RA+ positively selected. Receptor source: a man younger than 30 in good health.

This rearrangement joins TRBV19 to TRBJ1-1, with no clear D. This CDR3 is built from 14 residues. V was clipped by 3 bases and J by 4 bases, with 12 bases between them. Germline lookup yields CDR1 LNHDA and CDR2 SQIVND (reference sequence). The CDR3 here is CASSIGVSSTEAFF. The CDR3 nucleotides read TGTGCCAGTAGTATCGGAGTATCGAGCACTGAAGCTTTCTTT.

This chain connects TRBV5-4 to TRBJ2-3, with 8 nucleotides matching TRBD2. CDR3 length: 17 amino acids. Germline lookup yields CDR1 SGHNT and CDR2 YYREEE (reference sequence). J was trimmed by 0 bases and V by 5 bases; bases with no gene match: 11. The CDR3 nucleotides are TGTGCCAGCAGTCCCACCTCCGGGGGGGAGAGCACAGATACGCAGTATTTT. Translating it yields CASSPTSGGESTDTQYF.

Here the CDR3 DNA reads TGTGCCAGTAGTTGGACAGACAATCAGCCCCAGCATTTT. Its protein is CASSWTDNQPQHF. This chain connects TRBV19 to TRBJ1-5, with D possibly matching TRBD1 (6 bases). Trimming cost V 5 bases and J 3 bases, with 8 bases left between them. Germline V gene sequence: CDR1 LNHDA, CDR2 SQIVND (reference sequence). This CDR3 has 13 amino acids.